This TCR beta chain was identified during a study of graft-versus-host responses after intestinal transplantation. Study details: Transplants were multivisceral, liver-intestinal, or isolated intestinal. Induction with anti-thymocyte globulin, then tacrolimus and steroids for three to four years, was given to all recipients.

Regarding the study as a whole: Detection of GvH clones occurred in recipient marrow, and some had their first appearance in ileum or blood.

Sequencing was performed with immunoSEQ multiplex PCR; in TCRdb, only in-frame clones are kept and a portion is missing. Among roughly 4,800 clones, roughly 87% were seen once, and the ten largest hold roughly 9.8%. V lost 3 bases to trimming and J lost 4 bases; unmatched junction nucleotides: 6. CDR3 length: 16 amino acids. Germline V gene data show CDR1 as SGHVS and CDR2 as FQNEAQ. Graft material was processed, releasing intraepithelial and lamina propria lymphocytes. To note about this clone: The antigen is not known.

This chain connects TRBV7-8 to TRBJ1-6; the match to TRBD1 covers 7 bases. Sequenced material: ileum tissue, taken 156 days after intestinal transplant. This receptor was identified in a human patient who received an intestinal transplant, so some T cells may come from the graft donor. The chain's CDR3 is CASSFSGQPYNSPLHF. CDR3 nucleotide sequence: TGTGCCAGCAGCTTCTCGGGACAGCCTTATAATTCACCCCTCCACTTT.